This T cell receptor beta chain derives from a study of blood T cell repertoires in COVID-19. Study background: The United States, Italy and Spain supplied acute and convalescent COVID-19 samples.

This CDR3 comprises 15 residues. Germline CDR1 is SGHNT and CDR2 is YYREEE (reference sequence). Trimming cost V 3 bases and J 5 bases; bases outside gene matches: 10. Study processing details: For nucleated cells, counts were estimated from reference gene primer amplification. TCRdb's copy holds only in-frame clones and misses some; the assay was immunoSEQ multiplex PCR. The V and J calls and clone size come from that table; D and trimming were worked out from the DNA. The sample carries around 500,000 clones, 70% to 90% recorded once. The rearrangement uses TRBV5-4 and TRBJ2-5; 7 bases agree with TRBD1. The sequenced sample was peripheral blood. This TCR was sampled from a human donor in a cohort sampled during active COVID-19. This CDR3 reads CASSWKGGAPETQYF. As DNA, the CDR3 is TGTGCCAGCAGCTGGAAAGGGGGCGCCCCGGAGACCCAGTACTTC.